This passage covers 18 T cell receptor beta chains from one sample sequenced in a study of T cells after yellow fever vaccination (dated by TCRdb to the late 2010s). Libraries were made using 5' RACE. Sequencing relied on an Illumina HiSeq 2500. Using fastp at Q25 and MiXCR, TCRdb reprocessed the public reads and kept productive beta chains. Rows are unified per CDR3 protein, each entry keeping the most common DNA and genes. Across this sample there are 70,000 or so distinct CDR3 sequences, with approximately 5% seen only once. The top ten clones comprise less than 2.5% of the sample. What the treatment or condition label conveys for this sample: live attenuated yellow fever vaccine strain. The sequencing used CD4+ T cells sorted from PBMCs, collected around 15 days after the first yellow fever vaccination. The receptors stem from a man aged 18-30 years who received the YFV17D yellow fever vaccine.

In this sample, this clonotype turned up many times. This CDR3 is CASSSDASYGYTF. The CDR3 coding sequence is TGTGCCAGCAGCTCTGACGCAAGCTATGGCTACACCTTC. The V and J genes are TRBV7-9 and TRBJ1-2; D is uncertain. CDR1 SEHNR and CDR2 FQNEAQ come from the germline V gene (reference sequence). The CDR3 is 13 residues long. V lost 4 bases to trimming and J lost 4 bases, with 10 bases between them.

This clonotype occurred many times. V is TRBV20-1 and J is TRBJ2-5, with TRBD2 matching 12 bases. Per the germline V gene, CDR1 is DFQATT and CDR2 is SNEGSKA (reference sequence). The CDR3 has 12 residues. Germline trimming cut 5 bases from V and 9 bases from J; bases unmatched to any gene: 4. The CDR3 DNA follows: TGCAGTGCTGCGACTAGCGGGGGCCCCCAGTACTTC. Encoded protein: CSAATSGGPQYF.

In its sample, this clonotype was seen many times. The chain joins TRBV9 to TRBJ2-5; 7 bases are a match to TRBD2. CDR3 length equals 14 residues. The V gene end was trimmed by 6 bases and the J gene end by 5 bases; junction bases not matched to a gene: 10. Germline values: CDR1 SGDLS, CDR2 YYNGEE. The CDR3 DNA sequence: TGTGCCAGCACCCTAGCCACCGGGGGGGAGACCCAGTACTTC. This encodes CASTLATGGETQYF.

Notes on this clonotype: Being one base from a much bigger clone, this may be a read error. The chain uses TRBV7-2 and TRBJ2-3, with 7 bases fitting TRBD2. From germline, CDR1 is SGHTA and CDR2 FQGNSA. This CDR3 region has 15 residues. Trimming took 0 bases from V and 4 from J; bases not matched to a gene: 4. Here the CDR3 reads CASSLARGRADTQYF. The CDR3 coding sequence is TGTGCCAGCAGCTTAGCCCGGGGGAGGGCAGATACGCAGTATTTT.

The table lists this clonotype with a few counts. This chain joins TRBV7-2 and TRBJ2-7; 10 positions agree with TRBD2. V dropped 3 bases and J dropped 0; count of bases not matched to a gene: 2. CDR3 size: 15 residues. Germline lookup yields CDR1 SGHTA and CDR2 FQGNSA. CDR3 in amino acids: CASSFTSGVSYEQYV. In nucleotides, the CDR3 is TGTGCCAGCAGCTTCACTAGCGGGGTCTCCTACGAGCAGTACGTC.

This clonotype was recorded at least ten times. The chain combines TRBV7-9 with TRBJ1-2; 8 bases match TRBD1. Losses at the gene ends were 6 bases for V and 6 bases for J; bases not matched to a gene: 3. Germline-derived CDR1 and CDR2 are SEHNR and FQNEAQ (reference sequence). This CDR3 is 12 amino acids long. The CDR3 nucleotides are TGTGCCAGCAGGAGACAGGGGCATGGCTACACCTTC. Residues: CASRRQGHGYTF.

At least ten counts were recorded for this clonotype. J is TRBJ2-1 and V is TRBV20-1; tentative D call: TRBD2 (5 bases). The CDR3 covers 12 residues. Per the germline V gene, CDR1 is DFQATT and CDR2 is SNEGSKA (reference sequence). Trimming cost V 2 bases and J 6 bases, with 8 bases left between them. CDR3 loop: CSARLAGNEQFF. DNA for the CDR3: TGCAGTGCTAGACTAGCTGGCAATGAGCAGTTCTTC.

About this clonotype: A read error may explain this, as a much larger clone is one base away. CDR3 region: CASSDGDGKLFF. Written as DNA, the CDR3 is TGTGCCAGCAGTGACGGGGACGGAAAACTGTTTTTT. The chain joins TRBV2 to TRBJ1-4; tentative D call: TRBD1 (5 bases). CDR3 size: 12 residues. The germline gives CDR1 SNHLY, CDR2 FYNNEI. The V and J ends lost 3 bases and 10 bases respectively, with 9 bases between them.

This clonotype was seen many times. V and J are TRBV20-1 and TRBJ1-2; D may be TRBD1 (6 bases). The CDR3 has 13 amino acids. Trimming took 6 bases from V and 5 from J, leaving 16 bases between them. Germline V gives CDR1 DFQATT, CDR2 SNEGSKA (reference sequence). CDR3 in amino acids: CSAVKQGGYGYTF. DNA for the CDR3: TGCAGTGCCGTAAAACAGGGTGGATATGGCTACACCTTC.

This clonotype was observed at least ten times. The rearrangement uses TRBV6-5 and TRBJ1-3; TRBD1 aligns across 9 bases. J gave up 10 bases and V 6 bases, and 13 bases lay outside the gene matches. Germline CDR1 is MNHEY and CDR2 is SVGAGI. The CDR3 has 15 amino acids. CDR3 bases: TGTGCCAGCAGGGGATGGGGACAGGGAGATTCAACCATATATTTT. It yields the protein CASRGWGQGDSTIYF.

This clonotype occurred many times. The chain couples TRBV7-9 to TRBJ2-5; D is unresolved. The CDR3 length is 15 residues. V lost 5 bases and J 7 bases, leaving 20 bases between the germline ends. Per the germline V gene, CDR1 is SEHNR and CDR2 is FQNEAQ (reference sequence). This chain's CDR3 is CASSPPWPPVGTQYF. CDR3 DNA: TGTGCCAGCAGCCCCCCCTGGCCCCCGGTGGGGACCCAGTACTTC.

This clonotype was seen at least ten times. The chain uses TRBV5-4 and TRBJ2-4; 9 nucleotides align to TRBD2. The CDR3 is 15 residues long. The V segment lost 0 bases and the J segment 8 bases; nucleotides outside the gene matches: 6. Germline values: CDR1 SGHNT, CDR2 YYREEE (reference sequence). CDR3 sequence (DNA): TGTGCCAGCAGCTTGGATCGGGCGGGAGGGGACATTCAGTACTTC. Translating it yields CASSLDRAGGDIQYF.

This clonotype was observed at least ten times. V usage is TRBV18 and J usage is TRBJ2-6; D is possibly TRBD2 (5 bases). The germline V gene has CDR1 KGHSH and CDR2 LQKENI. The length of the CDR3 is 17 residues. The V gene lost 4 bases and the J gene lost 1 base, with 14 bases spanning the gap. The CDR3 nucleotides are TGTGCCAGCTCACGCGCCAGAGGGTTTTCTGGGGCCAACGTCCTGACTTTC. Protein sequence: CASSRARGFSGANVLTF.

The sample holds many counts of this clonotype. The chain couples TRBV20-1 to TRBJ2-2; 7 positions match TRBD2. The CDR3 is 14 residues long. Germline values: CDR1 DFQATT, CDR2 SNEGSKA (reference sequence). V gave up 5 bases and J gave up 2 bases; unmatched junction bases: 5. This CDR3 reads CSAGWGGNTGELFF. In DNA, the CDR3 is TGCAGTGCTGGCTGGGGGGGAAACACCGGGGAGCTGTTTTTT.

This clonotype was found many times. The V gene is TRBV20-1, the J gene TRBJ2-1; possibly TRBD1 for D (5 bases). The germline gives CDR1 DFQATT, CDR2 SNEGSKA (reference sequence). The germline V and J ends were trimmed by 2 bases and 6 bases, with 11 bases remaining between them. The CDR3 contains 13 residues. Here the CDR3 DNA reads TGCAGTGCTAGATCCGCAGGGCCCAATGAGCAGTTCTTC. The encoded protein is CSARSAGPNEQFF.

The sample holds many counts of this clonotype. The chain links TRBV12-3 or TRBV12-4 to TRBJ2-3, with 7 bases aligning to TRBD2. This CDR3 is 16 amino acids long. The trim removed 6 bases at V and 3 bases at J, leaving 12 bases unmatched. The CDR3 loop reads CASSSGLGRQTDTQYF. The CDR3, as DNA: TGTGCCAGCAGCTCCGGACTAGGGAGGCAAACAGATACGCAGTATTTT.

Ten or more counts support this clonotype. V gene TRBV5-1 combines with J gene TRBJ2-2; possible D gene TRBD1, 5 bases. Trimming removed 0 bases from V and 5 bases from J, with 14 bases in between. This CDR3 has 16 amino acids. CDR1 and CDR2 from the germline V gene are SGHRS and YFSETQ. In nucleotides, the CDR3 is TGCGCCAGCAGCTTGGAACCCCAGGGTGTAACCGGGGAGCTGTTTTTT. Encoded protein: CASSLEPQGVTGELFF.

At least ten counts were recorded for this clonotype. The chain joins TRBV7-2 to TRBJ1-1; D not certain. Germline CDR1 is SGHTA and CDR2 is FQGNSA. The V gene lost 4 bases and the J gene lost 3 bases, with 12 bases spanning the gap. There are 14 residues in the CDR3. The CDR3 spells CASSSGFMYTEAFF. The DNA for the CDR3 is TGTGCCAGCAGCTCAGGTTTCATGTACACTGAAGCTTTCTTT.